The source of this T cell receptor beta chain is a study of shared clonotypes between healthy human individuals. The overall study: For every donor, three CD4 naive, three CD4 memory, two CD8 naive and one CD8 memory plates were used.

A few counts support this clone. For sorted subsets, approximately 200 ng DNA per replicate equaled 30,000 or so T cell genomes. Assay used: immunoSEQ multiplex PCR; TCRdb lists only in-frame clones, some missing. The sample consists of 850,000 to 1,100,000 clones, approximately 75% of them appearing once. The clonotype comes from a man between 18 and 29 years old in good health. Some clones in this sample may be carry-over from other donors' samples. The sequenced sample consisted of memory CD4+ T cells from PBMCs. As for subset: CD45RA-negative fraction.

The CDR3 loop reads CASSPGLAGGTRGEETQYF. CDR3 DNA: TGTGCCAGCAGCCCGGGACTAGCGGGAGGAACCCGTGGAGAAGAGACCCAGTACTTC. V usage is TRBV5-6 and J usage is TRBJ2-5; the match to TRBD2 covers 15 bases. Germline-derived CDR1 and CDR2 are SGHDT and YYEEEE. Trimming removed 4 bases from V and 3 bases from J; junction bases left unmatched: 13. The CDR3 loop spans 19 amino acids.